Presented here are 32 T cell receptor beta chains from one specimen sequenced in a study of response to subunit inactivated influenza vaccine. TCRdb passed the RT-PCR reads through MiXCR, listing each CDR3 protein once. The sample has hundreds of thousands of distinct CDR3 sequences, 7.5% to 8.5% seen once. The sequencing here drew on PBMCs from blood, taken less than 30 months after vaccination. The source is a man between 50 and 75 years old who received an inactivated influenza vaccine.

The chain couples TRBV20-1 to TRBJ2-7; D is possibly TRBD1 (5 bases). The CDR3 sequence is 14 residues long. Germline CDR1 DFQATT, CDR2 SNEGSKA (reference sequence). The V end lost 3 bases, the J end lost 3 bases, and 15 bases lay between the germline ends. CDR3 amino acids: CSARSQDTNYEQYF. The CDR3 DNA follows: TGCAGTGCTAGGTCGCAGGACACCAACTACGAGCAGTACTTC.

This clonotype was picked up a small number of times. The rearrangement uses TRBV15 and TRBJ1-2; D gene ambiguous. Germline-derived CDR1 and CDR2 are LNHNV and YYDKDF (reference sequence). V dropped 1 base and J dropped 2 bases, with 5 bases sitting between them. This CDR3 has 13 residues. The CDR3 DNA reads TGTGCCACCAGCAGAGGGGCAAACTATGGCTACACCTTC. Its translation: CATSRGANYGYTF.

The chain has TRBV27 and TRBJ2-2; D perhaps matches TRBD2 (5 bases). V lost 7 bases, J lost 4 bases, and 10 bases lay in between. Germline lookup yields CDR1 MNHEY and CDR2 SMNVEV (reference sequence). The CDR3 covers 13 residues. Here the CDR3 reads CASNIRGTGELFF. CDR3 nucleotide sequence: TGTGCCAGCAATATTCGGGGCACCGGGGAGCTGTTTTTT.

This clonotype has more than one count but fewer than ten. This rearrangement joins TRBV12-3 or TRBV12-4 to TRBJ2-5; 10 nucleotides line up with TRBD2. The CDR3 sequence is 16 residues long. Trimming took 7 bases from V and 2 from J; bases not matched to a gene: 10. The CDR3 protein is CASNQRGGLKQETQYF. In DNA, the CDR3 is TGTGCCAGCAATCAGCGGGGGGGCCTAAAGCAAGAGACCCAGTACTTC.

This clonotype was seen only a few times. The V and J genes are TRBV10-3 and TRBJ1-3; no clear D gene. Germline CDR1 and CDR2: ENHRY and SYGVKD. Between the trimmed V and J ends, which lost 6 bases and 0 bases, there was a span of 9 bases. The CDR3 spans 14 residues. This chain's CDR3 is CAIRTQSSGNTIYF. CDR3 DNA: TGTGCCATCAGAACACAGAGCTCTGGAAACACCATATATTTT.

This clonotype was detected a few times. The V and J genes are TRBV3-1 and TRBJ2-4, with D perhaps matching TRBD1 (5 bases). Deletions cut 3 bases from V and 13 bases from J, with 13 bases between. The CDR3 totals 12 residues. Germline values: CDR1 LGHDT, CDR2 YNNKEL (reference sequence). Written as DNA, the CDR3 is TGTGCCAGCAGCCAGGGCCCGTGGGGCCAGTACTTC. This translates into CASSQGPWGQYF.

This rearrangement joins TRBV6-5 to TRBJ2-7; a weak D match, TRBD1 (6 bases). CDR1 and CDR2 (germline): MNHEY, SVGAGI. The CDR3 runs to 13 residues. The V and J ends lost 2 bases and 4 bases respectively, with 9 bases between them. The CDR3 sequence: CASSYGTRYEQYF. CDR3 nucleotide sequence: TGTGCCAGCAGTTACGGGACAAGATACGAGCAGTACTTC.

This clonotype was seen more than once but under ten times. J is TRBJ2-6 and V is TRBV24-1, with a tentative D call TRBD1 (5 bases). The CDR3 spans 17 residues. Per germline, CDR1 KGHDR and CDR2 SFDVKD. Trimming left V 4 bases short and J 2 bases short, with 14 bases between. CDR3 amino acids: CATSDAFRATGANVLTF. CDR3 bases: TGTGCCACCAGTGACGCATTCAGGGCGACTGGGGCCAACGTCCTGACTTTC.

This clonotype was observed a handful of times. For the CDR3, the DNA is TGTGCCAGCAGTCCTACGACAGGCTGGGGGTTCACCTTC. This translates into CASSPTTGWGFTF. The chain employs TRBV27 and TRBJ1-2; TRBD1 might be the D (6 bases). V gave up 5 bases and J gave up 13 bases, with 20 bases separating them. This CDR3 has 13 residues. From germline, CDR1 is MNHEY and CDR2 SMNVEV (reference sequence).

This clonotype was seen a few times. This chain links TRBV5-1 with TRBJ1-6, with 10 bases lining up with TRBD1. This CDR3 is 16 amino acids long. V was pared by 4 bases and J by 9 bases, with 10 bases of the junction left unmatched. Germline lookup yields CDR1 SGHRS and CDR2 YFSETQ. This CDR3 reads CASSETTGGNSSPLHF. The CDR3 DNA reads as TGCGCCAGCAGCGAAACGACAGGGGGCAACAGTTCACCCCTCCACTTT.

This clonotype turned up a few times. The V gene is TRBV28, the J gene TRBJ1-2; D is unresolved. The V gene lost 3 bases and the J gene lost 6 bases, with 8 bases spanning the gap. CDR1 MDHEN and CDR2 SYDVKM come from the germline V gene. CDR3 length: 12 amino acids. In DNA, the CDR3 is TGTGCCAGCAGTTTCTCGACGAATGGCTACACCTTC. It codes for CASSFSTNGYTF.

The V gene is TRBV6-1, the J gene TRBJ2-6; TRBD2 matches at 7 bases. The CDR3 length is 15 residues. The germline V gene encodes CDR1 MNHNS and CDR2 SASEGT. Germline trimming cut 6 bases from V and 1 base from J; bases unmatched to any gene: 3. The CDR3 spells CASSRAGSGANVLTF. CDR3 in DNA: TGTGCCAGCAGCAGAGCGGGATCTGGGGCCAACGTCCTGACTTTC.

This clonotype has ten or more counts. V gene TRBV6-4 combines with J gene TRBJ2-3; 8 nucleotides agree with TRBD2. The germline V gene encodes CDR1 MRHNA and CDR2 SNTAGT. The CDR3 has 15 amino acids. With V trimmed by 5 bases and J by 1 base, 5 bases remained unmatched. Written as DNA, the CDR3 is TGTGCCAGCAGTAAACTAGCGGCTGGCACAGATACGCAGTATTTT. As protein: CASSKLAAGTDTQYF.

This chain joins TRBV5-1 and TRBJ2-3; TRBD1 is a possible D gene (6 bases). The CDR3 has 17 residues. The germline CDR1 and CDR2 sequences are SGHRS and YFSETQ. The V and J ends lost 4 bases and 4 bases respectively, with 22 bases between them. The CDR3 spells CASSPQPQGFTADTQYF. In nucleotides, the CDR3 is TGCGCCAGCAGCCCCCAACCTCAGGGGTTTACTGCAGATACGCAGTATTTT.

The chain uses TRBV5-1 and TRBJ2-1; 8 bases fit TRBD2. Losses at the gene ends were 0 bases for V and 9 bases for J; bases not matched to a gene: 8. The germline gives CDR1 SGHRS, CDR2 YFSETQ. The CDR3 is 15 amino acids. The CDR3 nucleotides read TGCGCCAGCAGCTTGGAGGTGACTAGCGCCACTGAGCAGTTCTTC. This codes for CASSLEVTSATEQFF.

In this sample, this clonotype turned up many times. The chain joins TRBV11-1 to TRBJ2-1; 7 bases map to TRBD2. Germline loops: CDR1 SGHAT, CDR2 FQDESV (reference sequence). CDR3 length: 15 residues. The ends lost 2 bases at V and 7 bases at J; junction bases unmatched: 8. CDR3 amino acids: CASSLNGPSGNEQFF. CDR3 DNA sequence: TGTGCCAGCAGCTTAAACGGCCCTAGCGGTAATGAGCAGTTCTTC. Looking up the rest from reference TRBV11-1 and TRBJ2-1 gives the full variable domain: EAEVAQSPRYKITEKSQAVAFWCDPISGHATLYWYRQILGQGPELLVQFQDESVVDDSQLPKDRFSAERLKGVDSTLKIQPAELGDSAMYLCASSLNGPSGNEQFFGPGTRLTVL.

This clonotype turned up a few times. Here the CDR3 DNA reads TGTGCCAGCAGCCAACCCGGGACAGCTCCCAATCAGCCCCAGCATTTT. Protein product: CASSQPGTAPNQPQHF. The chain joins TRBV14 to TRBJ1-5, with 7 bases lining up with TRBD1. With 2 bases clipped from V and 3 bases from J, the junction kept 7 bases outside the gene matches. Germline loops: CDR1 SGHDN, CDR2 FVKESK. The CDR3 covers 16 residues.

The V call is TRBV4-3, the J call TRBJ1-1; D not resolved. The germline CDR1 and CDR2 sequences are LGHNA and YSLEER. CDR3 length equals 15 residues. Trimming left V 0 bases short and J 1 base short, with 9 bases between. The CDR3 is CASSQDMGTNTEAFF. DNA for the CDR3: TGCGCCAGCAGCCAAGATATGGGCACGAACACTGAAGCTTTCTTT.

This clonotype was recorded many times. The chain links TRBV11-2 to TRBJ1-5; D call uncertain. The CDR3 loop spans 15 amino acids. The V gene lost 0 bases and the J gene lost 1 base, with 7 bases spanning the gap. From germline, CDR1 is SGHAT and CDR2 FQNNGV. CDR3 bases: TGTGCCAGCAGCTTAGACGGGCTGAGCAATCAGCCCCAGCATTTT. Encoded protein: CASSLDGLSNQPQHF. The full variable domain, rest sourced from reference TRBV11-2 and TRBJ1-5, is EAGVAQSPRYKIIEKRQSVAFWCNPISGHATLYWYQQILGQGPKLLIQFQNNGVVDDSQLPKDRFSAERLKGVDSTLKIQPAKLEDSAVYLCASSLDGLSNQPQHFGDGTRLSIL.

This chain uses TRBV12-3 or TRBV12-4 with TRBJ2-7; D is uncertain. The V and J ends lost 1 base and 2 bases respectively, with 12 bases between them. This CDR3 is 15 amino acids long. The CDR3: CASSLDNSRAYEQYV. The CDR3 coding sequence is TGTGCCAGCAGTTTAGATAACAGCCGTGCCTACGAGCAGTACGTC.

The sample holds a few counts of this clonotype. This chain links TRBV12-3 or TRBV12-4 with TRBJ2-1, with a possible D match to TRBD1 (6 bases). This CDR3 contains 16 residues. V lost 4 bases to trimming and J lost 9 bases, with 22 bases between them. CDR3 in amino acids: CASSSPRGHFLSEQFF. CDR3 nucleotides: TGTGCCAGCAGTTCCCCCAGGGGACATTTTTTAAGTGAGCAGTTCTTC.

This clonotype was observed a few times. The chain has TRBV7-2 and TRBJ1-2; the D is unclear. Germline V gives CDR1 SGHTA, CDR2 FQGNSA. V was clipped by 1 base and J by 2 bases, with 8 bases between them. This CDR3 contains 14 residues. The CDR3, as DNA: TGTGCCAGCAGCTTAGTTGTAGGGAACTATGGCTACACCTTC. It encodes CASSLVVGNYGYTF.

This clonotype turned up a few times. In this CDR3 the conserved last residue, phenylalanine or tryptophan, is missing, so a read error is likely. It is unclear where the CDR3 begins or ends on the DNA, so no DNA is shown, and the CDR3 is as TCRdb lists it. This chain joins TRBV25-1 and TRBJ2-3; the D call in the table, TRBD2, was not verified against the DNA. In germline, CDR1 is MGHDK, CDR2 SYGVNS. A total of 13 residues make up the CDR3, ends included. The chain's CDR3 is CASSERRPTPTLD.

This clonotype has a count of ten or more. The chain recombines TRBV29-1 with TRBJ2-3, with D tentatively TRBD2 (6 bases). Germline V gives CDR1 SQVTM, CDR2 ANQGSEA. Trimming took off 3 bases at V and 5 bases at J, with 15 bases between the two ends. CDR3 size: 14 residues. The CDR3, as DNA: TGCAGCGTTGACTTTAGCGGTTCGGTAGATACGCAGTATTTT. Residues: CSVDFSGSVDTQYF.

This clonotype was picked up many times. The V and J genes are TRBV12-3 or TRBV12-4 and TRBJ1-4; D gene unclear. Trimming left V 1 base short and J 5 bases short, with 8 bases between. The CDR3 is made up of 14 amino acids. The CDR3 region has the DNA TGTGCCAGCAGTTTAGGTCCTTACAATGAAAAACTGTTTTTT. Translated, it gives CASSLGPYNEKLFF.

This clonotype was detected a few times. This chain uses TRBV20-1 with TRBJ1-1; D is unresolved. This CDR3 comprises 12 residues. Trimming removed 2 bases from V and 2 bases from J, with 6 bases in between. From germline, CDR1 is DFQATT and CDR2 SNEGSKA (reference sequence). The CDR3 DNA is TGCAGTGCTAGACAGGCTAACACTGAAGCTTTCTTT. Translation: CSARQANTEAFF.

CDR3 sequence reads: CASSQVLGWTETQYF. The CDR3 coding sequence is TGTGCCAGCAGCCAAGTTCTGGGGTGGACAGAGACCCAGTACTTC. J is TRBJ2-5 and V is TRBV3-1; D is unresolved. Germline CDR1 and CDR2: LGHDT and YNNKEL (reference sequence). V was shortened by 1 base and J by 4 bases, with 13 bases between the two germline ends. The CDR3 length is 15 residues.

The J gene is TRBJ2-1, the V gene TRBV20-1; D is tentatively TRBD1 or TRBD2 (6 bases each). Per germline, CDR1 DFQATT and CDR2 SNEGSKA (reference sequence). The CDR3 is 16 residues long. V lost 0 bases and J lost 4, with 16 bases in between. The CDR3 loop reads CSARDRRDISYNEQFF. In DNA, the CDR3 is TGCAGTGCTAGAGATCGGAGGGACATATCATACAATGAGCAGTTCTTC.

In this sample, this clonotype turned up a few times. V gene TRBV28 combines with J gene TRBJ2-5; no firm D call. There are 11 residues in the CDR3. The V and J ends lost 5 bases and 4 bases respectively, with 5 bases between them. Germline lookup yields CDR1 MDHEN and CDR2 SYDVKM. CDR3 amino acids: CASSTLETQYF. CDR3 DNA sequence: TGTGCCAGCAGTACCCTAGAGACCCAGTACTTC.

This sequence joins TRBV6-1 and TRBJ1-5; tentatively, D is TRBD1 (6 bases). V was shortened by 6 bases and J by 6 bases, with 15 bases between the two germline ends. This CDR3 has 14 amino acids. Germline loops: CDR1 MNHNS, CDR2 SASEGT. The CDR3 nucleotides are TGTGCCAGCAGCAACAGGGTAGTGGGTCAGCCCCAGCATTTT. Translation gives CASSNRVVGQPQHF.

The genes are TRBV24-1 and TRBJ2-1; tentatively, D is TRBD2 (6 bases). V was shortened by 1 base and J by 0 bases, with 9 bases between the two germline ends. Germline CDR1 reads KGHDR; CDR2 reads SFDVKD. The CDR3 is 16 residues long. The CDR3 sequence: CATSDFQEGSYNEQFF. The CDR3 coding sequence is TGTGCCACCAGTGATTTTCAGGAGGGCTCCTACAATGAGCAGTTCTTC.

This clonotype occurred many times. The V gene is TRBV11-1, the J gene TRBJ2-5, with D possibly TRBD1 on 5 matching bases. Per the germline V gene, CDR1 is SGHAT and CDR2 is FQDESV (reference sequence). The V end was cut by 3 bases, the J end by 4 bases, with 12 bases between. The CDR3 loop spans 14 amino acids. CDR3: CASSFGPRGETQYF. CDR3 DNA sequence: TGTGCCAGCAGCTTTGGGCCAAGGGGAGAGACCCAGTACTTC.